This TCR beta chain was sequenced in a study of blood T cell repertoires in COVID-19. This CDR3 comprises 15 residues. Unmatched junction bases numbered 7, after V lost 6 bases and J lost 0 bases. The germline V gene encodes CDR1 MNHEY and CDR2 SMNVEV (reference sequence). Using immunoSEQ multiplex PCR, the repertoire was profiled, and TCRdb retains in-frame clones only, with some absent. The data contain more than 100,000 clones, 80% to 85% of them singletons. This chain links TRBV27 with TRBJ2-7; TRBD2 agrees at 8 bases. Sequencing input: PBMCs or T cells enriched from blood (not recorded which). The receptor's source is a woman aged 25 to 39 who had recovered from COVID-19. The DNA for the CDR3 is TGTGCCAGCAGCACTCTAGCGGGTAGCTCCTACGAGCAGTACTTC. The encoded protein is CASSTLAGSSYEQYF.